These T cell receptor beta chains were read from a single sample in a study of blood T cell repertoires in COVID-19. Only in-frame clones appear in the TCRdb table, and some are missing; sequencing was by immunoSEQ multiplex PCR. Of just under 150,000 clones listed, approximately 90% are singletons. The sequencing sample was made of peripheral blood. These receptors all come from a woman in her forties or fifties with acute or convalescent COVID-19. CDR3s include the opening cysteine and the closing phenylalanine or tryptophan. The D gene is left open where the match is weak. Not every row has a clone size; where given, it reads once, few, many or a size class.

d_call j_call clone_size v_call cdr3_nt cdr3_aa
- TRBJ2-5 - TRBV12-5 TGTGCTAGTGGTTTGGTCTCTGGGGGGCAAGAGACCCAGTACTTC CASGLVSGGQETQYF
TRBD1 TRBJ2-3 - TRBV15 TGTGCCACCAGCAGAGATATGGGACAGGGATTGAGCACAGATACGCAGTATTTT CATSRDMGQGLSTDTQYF
TRBD2 TRBJ2-3 - TRBV7-3 TGTGCCAGCAGCGAAAGCGGGAGGAGTGGAGATACGCAGTATTTT CASSESGRSGDTQYF
- TRBJ1-2 - TRBV29-1 TGCAGCGCCTGGGACTCAGGCTACACCTTC CSAWDSGYTF
TRBD1 TRBJ1-1 - TRBV30 TGTGCCTGGAGGCCTAAACAGGGGATGGGTGAAGCTTTCTTT CAWRPKQGMGEAFF
TRBD2 TRBJ2-7 - TRBV3-1/TRBV3-2 TGTGCCAGCAGCCACTTTAGCGGGGGGTCGTTCGAGCAGTACTTC CASSHFSGGSFEQYF
- TRBJ2-1 - TRBV15 TGTGCCACCAGCAGAGATCTCGGGACTGGCTCCTACAATGAGCAGTTCTTC CATSRDLGTGSYNEQFF
- TRBJ2-4 once TRBV6-5 TGTGCCCTGGGGGCACTAGCCAAAAACATTCAGTACTTC CALGALAKNIQYF
- TRBJ2-1 - TRBV5-6 TGTGCCAGCAGCTTGACCCAGAATGAGCAGTTCTTC CASSLTQNEQFF
TRBD1 TRBJ1-2 - TRBV5-6 TGTGCCAGCAGCTTCCAGACAGGGTGGTATGGCTACACCTTC CASSFQTGWYGYTF
TRBD1 TRBJ2-3 - TRBV3-1/TRBV3-2 TGTGCCAGCAGCCAGGGGACAGGGAGCACAGATACGCAGTATTTT CASSQGTGSTDTQYF
TRBD2 TRBJ2-2 once TRBV2 TGTGCCAGCAGAGCGGGACTAGCGGGGGGGTTCACCGGGGAGCTGTTTTTT CASRAGLAGGFTGELFF
- TRBJ2-5 - TRBV7-7 TGTGCCAGCAGCTTAGGGCAAGGAGGGGCCCAAGAGACCCAGTACTTC CASSLGQGGAQETQYF
- TRBJ1-3 - TRBV28 TGTGCCAGCAGTCCCCATACTAGGCGAGGAAACACCATATATTTT CASSPHTRRGNTIYF
- TRBJ1-1 - TRBV9 TGTGCCAGCAGCGTAGAAGGAGGGGCGAACACTGAAGCTTTCTTT CASSVEGGANTEAFF
TRBD1 TRBJ1-4 once TRBV25-1 TGTGCCAGCGGGGGACAGGGATGGAATGAAAAACTGTTTTTT CASGGQGWNEKLFF
- TRBJ1-1 - TRBV6-5 TGTGCCAGCAGTATCGGGGAGGGCACTGAAGCTTTCTTT CASSIGEGTEAFF
- TRBJ1-1 once TRBV3-1/TRBV3-2 TGTGCCAGCAGCCAATCCAGGATGAACACTGAAGCTTTCTTT CASSQSRMNTEAFF
TRBD2 TRBJ2-7 few TRBV7-6 TGTGCCAGCAGCTTAGGGATAGCGGGGGGCTACGAGCAGTACTTC CASSLGIAGGYEQYF
- TRBJ1-4 - TRBV19 TGTGCCAGTAGTATAGATAAATTGAGGGCAACTAATGAAAAACTGTTTTTT CASSIDKLRATNEKLFF
- TRBJ2-4 - TRBV27 TGTGCCAGCAGTTTAGGCAGGGCCCTAGGGGGAAACATTCAGTACTTC CASSLGRALGGNIQYF
- TRBJ2-7 - TRBV18 TGTGCCAGCTCACTGGGGGCGGACGAGCAGTACTTC CASSLGADEQYF
TRBD2 TRBJ2-7 - TRBV3-1/TRBV3-2 TGTGCCAGCAGCTTCGGGACTAGCGGCTACGAGCAGTACTTC CASSFGTSGYEQYF
- TRBJ2-7 few TRBV19 TGTGCCAGTAGCTCTCAGGGGTCAACCTACGAGCAGTACTTC CASSSQGSTYEQYF
- TRBJ2-7 - TRBV4-1 TGCGCCAGCAGCCAAGAACAGATCTCCTACGAGCAGTACTTC CASSQEQISYEQYF
- TRBJ2-1 - TRBV19 TGTGCCAGTAAAAACTACTCCTACAATGAGCAGTTCTTC CASKNYSYNEQFF
- TRBJ2-3 - TRBV15 TGTGCCACCAGCAGACGTGTAGATACGCAGTATTTT CATSRRVDTQYF